The source of this T cell receptor beta chain is a study of blood T cell repertoires in COVID-19. The wider study: COVID-19 samples from acute and convalescent phases originated in the United States, Italy and Spain.

CDR1 and CDR2 from the germline V gene are SGHRS and YFSETQ. V lost 0 bases and J lost 0, with 6 bases in between. This CDR3 has 15 amino acids. Individuals aged about 18 to 90 years were recruited from roughly 23 US areas. The table came from immunoSEQ multiplex PCR; TCRdb's copy has only in-frame clones and leaves some out. The data hold around 240,000 clones, with 70% to 90% observed a single time. This rearrangement joins TRBV5-1 to TRBJ2-2; D remains ambiguous. This clonotype originated in a man aged 45-65 years who had been exposed to COVID-19. The source material was PBMCs or T cells enriched from blood (not recorded which). Here the CDR3 reads CASSLDPANTGELFF. The CDR3 nucleotides are TGCGCCAGCAGCTTGGACCCAGCGAACACCGGGGAGCTGTTTTTT.